A selection of T cell receptor beta chains follows, all from one sample in a study of brain metastases from non-small cell lung cancer. Sequencing was performed with immunoSEQ multiplex PCR; in TCRdb, only in-frame clones are kept and a portion is missing. The table lists about 1,600 clones, around 80% of them singletons. The source material was primary lung tumor tissue. These receptors all stem from a donor at least 40 years old with non-small cell lung cancer. The CDR3 runs from the conserved cysteine through the conserved F or W. D genes are given only for firm matches. Size tells how often a clone was seen (once, few, many) or the class of an expanded clone, and some rows leave it out.

- | TRBJ2-7 | - | TRBV5-1 | 13 | CASSDTGVYEQYF | TGCGCCAGCAGCGACACCGGGGTCTACGAGCAGTACTTC
- | TRBJ2-1 | - | TRBV12-3/TRBV12-4 | 11 | CASSSGGEQFF | TGTGCCAGCAGTTCAGGAGGTGAGCAGTTCTTC
- | TRBJ2-1 | - | TRBV7-3 | 14 | CASSPQGPISGQFF | TGTGCCAGCAGCCCACAGGGACCGATTTCGGGGCAGTTCTTC
- | TRBJ1-2 | - | TRBV28 | 12 | CASLASSYGYTF | TGTGCCAGCCTAGCTTCTTCCTATGGCTACACCTTC
- | TRBJ2-5 | - | TRBV24-1 | 14 | CATSDLGGLGTQYF | TGTGCCACCAGTGATCTCGGGGGATTGGGGACCCAGTACTTC
- | TRBJ2-2 | - | TRBV6-5 | 15 | CASSPRSVNTGELFF | TGTGCCAGCAGCCCCAGGAGCGTGAACACCGGGGAGCTGTTTTTT
- | TRBJ1-5 | - | TRBV7-9 | 15 | CASSLTQAGNQPQHF | TGTGCCAGCAGCTTAACCCAAGCGGGCAATCAGCCCCAGCATTTT
- | TRBJ1-5 | - | TRBV27 | 12 | CASSPLGQPQHF | TGTGCCAGCAGTCCCCTCGGTCAGCCCCAGCATTTT
- | TRBJ1-2 | - | TRBV4-2 | 12 | CASSREWDGYTF | TGTGCCAGCAGCCGGGAGTGGGATGGCTACACCTTC
- | TRBJ2-3 | - | TRBV10-1 | 14 | CATRVGESSDTQYF | TGCGCCACTCGAGTGGGGGAATCCTCAGATACGCAGTATTTT
- | TRBJ1-4 | large | TRBV27 | 14 | CASSFAPKNEKLFF | TGTGCCAGCAGTTTTGCCCCGAAGAATGAAAAACTGTTTTTT
- | TRBJ1-5 | - | TRBV5-1 | 13 | CASSGEGGQPQHF | TGCGCCAGCAGTGGGGAGGGGGGGCAGCCCCAGCATTTT
TRBD1 | TRBJ2-7 | - | TRBV4-3 | 16 | CASSRATGISSYEQYF | TGCGCCAGCAGCCGAGCGACAGGGATAAGCTCCTACGAGCAGTACTTC
- | TRBJ1-5 | - | TRBV18 | 15 | CASSPAVDSDQPQHF | TGTGCCAGCTCACCGGCAGTCGATAGCGATCAGCCCCAGCATTTT
- | TRBJ2-4 | few | TRBV9 | 14 | CASSVGLAKNIQYF | TGTGCCAGCAGCGTAGGGCTAGCCAAAAACATTCAGTACTTC
- | TRBJ1-1 | once | TRBV19 | 15 | CASSSRTAVNTEAFF | TGTGCCAGTAGTTCCCGGACAGCAGTGAACACTGAAGCTTTCTTT
- | TRBJ2-7 | - | TRBV6-2/TRBV6-3 | 15 | CASSSLSPKAYEQYF | TGTGCCAGCAGCTCCCTCTCACCAAAAGCCTACGAGCAGTACTTC
- | TRBJ1-1 | - | TRBV5-4 | 13 | CASRTREGAEAFF | TGTGCCAGCAGGACCCGCGAAGGTGCTGAAGCTTTCTTT
- | TRBJ1-4 | few | TRBV7-9 | 13 | CASSMINGEKLFF | TGTGCCAGCAGCATGATTAACGGGGAAAAACTGTTTTTT
- | TRBJ1-1 | - | TRBV7-9 | 12 | CASSLGFDRAFF | TGTGCCAGCAGCTTAGGGTTTGATAGGGCTTTCTTT
TRBD1 | TRBJ1-5 | few | TRBV13 | 14 | CASSNGQALGPQHF | TGTGCCAGCAGCAACGGACAGGCGTTGGGGCCCCAGCATTTT
- | TRBJ2-7 | - | TRBV4-3 | 15 | CASSQDDRGSYEQYF | TGCGCCAGCAGCCAAGATGACCGGGGTTCCTACGAGCAGTACTTC
- | TRBJ2-2 | few | TRBV6-5 | 15 | CASSLSTGVAGELFF | TGTGCCAGCAGTTTGAGTACGGGAGTCGCCGGGGAGCTGTTTTTT
- | TRBJ2-5 | - | TRBV5-1 | 13 | CASSLGLGETQYF | TGCGCCAGCAGCTTGGGACTGGGGGAGACCCAGTACTTC
- | TRBJ1-2 | - | TRBV30 | 14 | CAWSILDRSYGYTF | TGTGCCTGGAGTATACTCGACAGGTCTTATGGCTACACCTTC
- | TRBJ2-2 | - | TRBV6-1 | 15 | CASSEAVGVIGELFF | TGTGCCAGCAGTGAGGCGGTGGGAGTTATCGGGGAGCTGTTTTTT
- | TRBJ1-1 | - | TRBV19 | 13 | CASRKGKKAEAFF | TGTGCCAGTAGAAAAGGAAAAAAAGCTGAAGCTTTCTTT
- | TRBJ2-1 | - | TRBV19 | 12 | CASKNLRYEQFF | TGTGCCAGTAAAAATTTGAGATATGAGCAGTTCTTC
- | TRBJ2-3 | once | TRBV18 | 12 | CASSPGTDTQYF | TGTGCCAGCTCACCGGGCACAGATACGCAGTATTTT
TRBD1 | TRBJ2-1 | - | TRBV19 | 17 | CASSNRGDTPLYNEQFF | TGTGCCAGTAGTAACAGGGGGGATACTCCTTTATACAATGAGCAGTTCTTC
- | TRBJ2-2 | - | TRBV6-5 | 11 | CASWALGELFF | TGTGCCAGCTGGGCGCTCGGGGAGCTGTTTTTT
TRBD1 | TRBJ2-2 | - | TRBV30 | 13 | CAWRQGLTGELFF | TGTGCCTGGCGACAGGGTTTGACCGGGGAGCTGTTTTTT
- | TRBJ2-1 | few | TRBV19 | 10 | CASSGGEQFF | TGTGCCAGTAGCGGGGGAGAGCAGTTCTTC
- | TRBJ2-7 | once | TRBV18 | 14 | CASSQTSLSYEQYF | TGTGCCAGCTCCCAGACGTCACTCTCCTACGAGCAGTACTTC
TRBD1 | TRBJ2-3 | - | TRBV18 | 18 | CASSALPIGQGSTDTQYF | TGTGCCAGCTCAGCTCTTCCTATCGGACAGGGGAGCACAGATACGCAGTATTTT
- | TRBJ2-6 | - | TRBV19 | 15 | CASSTVSSGANVLTF | TGTGCCAGTAGTACAGTAAGCTCTGGGGCCAACGTCCTGACTTTC
TRBD1 | TRBJ1-1 | - | TRBV5-4 | 16 | CASSLAAGGYSTEAFF | TGTGCCAGCAGCTTGGCGGCAGGGGGGTATAGCACTGAAGCTTTCTTT
TRBD1 | TRBJ2-3 | - | TRBV9 | 16 | CASSAHGTGDAYTQYF | TGTGCCAGCAGCGCGCACGGGACAGGGGACGCCTACACGCAGTATTTT